The 31 T cell receptor beta chains below come from one sample, sequenced in a study of blood T cell repertoires in COVID-19. The data were produced by immunoSEQ multiplex PCR, yet TCRdb's version contains in-frame clones alone and is incomplete. The table includes around 300,000 clones, approximately 85% detected once. The sequenced sample consisted of peripheral blood. The receptors were sampled from a woman in her seventies with acute or convalescent COVID-19.

This clone was observed a handful of times. Other DNA sequences in this specimen translate into the identical CDR3. This rearrangement joins TRBV2 to TRBJ1-5, with 8 positions matching TRBD1. V shed 8 bases, J shed 4 bases, and the junction held 4 bases outside the gene matches. The CDR3 loop spans 13 amino acids. Germline values: CDR1 SNHLY, CDR2 FYNNEI. The CDR3 DNA reads TGTGCCAGCGGTGGGACAGGAAATCAGCCCCAGCATTTT. It yields the protein CASGGTGNQPQHF.

The chain has TRBV5-4 and TRBJ2-6, with D tentatively TRBD2 (6 bases). From germline, CDR1 is SGHNT and CDR2 YYREEE (reference sequence). Trimming left V 4 bases short and J 4 bases short, with 18 bases between. The CDR3 totals 17 residues. The CDR3 DNA reads TGTGCCAGCAGCCCGCAGGGCGCCCGGGGGGGGGCCAACGTCCTGACTTTC. It is translated as CASSPQGARGGANVLTF. Filled out from reference TRBV5-4 and TRBJ2-6, the complete variable domain reads ETGVTQSPTHLIKTRGQQVTLRCSSQSGHNTVSWYQQALGQGPQFIFQYYREEENGRGNFPPRFSGLQFPNYSSELNVNALELDDSALYLCASSPQGARGGANVLTFGAGSRLTVL.

The V and J genes are TRBV5-4 and TRBJ2-2; D ambiguous. The CDR3 totals 15 residues. V was shortened by 0 bases and J by 2 bases, with 8 bases between the two germline ends. The V gene's germline CDR1 is SGHNT and CDR2 YYREEE (reference sequence). The CDR3 DNA reads TGTGCCAGCAGCTTGGCCTGGCAAAACACCGGGGAGCTGTTTTTT. Amino acids: CASSLAWQNTGELFF.

This clone appeared a single time. This chain joins TRBV11-2 and TRBJ2-5; D not certain. Germline values: CDR1 SGHAT, CDR2 FQNNGV. This CDR3 has 13 residues. With 4 bases removed from V and 5 bases from J, the gap between germline ends came to 11 bases. The CDR3 coding sequence is TGTGCCAGCAGCTCAGGCCTTTGGGAGACCCAGTACTTC. This encodes CASSSGLWETQYF. Complete variable domain (other parts from reference TRBV11-2 and TRBJ2-5): EAGVAQSPRYKIIEKRQSVAFWCNPISGHATLYWYQQILGQGPKLLIQFQNNGVVDDSQLPKDRFSAERLKGVDSTLKIQPAKLEDSAVYLCASSSGLWETQYFGPGTRLLVL.

The V gene is TRBV10-3, the J gene TRBJ1-2, with no clear D. V was trimmed by 0 bases and J by 2 bases, leaving 7 bases between them. Germline CDR1 ENHRY, CDR2 SYGVKD. The CDR3 is 14 residues long. The CDR3, as DNA: TGTGCCATCAGTGAGTCTGGAGGAAACTATGGCTACACCTTC. Encoded protein: CAISESGGNYGYTF.

The gene calls are TRBV30 and TRBJ2-3, with 8 bases aligning to TRBD2. Germline V gives CDR1 GTSNPN, CDR2 SVGIG (reference sequence). Trimming took 0 bases from V and 5 from J; bases not matched to a gene: 7. This CDR3 has 15 amino acids. The CDR3: CAWSVSGGPLDTQYF. CDR3 DNA sequence: TGTGCCTGGAGTGTATCGGGGGGGCCTCTAGATACGCAGTATTTT.

The rearrangement uses TRBV2 and TRBJ1-2; D is possibly TRBD1 (5 bases). Germline loops: CDR1 SNHLY, CDR2 FYNNEI. The CDR3 is 14 residues long. The V end was cut by 9 bases, the J end by 4 bases, with 18 bases between. As DNA, the CDR3 is TGTGCCAGGGGCAGGGCAGGGAATTCCTATGGCTACACCTTC. This codes for CARGRAGNSYGYTF.

This clone was recorded a few times. This chain joins TRBV5-6 and TRBJ1-1, with D possibly being TRBD1 (5 bases). Trimming left V 1 base short and J 3 bases short, with 10 bases between. The CDR3 covers 14 residues. Germline lookup yields CDR1 SGHDT and CDR2 YYEEEE. CDR3 in DNA: TGTGCCAGCAGCTTGCAGCGGGGCCACACTGAAGCTTTCTTT. Protein: CASSLQRGHTEAFF.

The chain carries TRBV6-5 and TRBJ1-3; D remains unclear. V gave up 2 bases and J gave up 2 bases, with 7 bases separating them. The CDR3 sequence is 14 residues long. Per germline, CDR1 MNHEY and CDR2 SVGAGI. The CDR3 nucleotides are TGTGCCAGCAGTTACGAGCGACCTGGAAACACCATATATTTT. This gives the protein CASSYERPGNTIYF.

The J gene is TRBJ2-1, the V gene TRBV4-2, with D unclear. The CDR3 is 14 amino acids. The germline V gene has CDR1 LGHNA and CDR2 YNFKEQ. V was pared by 4 bases and J by 5 bases, with 12 bases between. The CDR3 here is CASSPDYRDNEQFF. The DNA for the CDR3 is TGTGCCAGCAGCCCGGATTACAGAGACAATGAGCAGTTCTTC.

The rearrangement links TRBV2 to TRBJ2-6; 7 positions agree with TRBD1. The CDR3 has 15 residues. Germline V gene lookup returns CDR1 SNHLY and CDR2 FYNNEI. Trimming at V came to 8 bases and at J to 0 bases, leaving 4 bases not matched to a gene. The CDR3 protein is CASGTASSGANVLTF. CDR3 bases: TGTGCCAGCGGGACAGCGAGCTCTGGGGCCAACGTCCTGACTTTC.

The rearrangement uses TRBV7-6 and TRBJ1-3; no clear D. Trimming cost V 6 bases and J 0 bases, with 9 bases left between them. The CDR3 has 14 amino acids. The germline V gene encodes CDR1 SGHVS and CDR2 FNYEAQ. The CDR3 DNA follows: TGTGCCAGCAGTTTGGAGGACTCTGGAAACACCATATATTTT. This codes for CASSLEDSGNTIYF.

This sequence joins TRBV19 and TRBJ1-4, with D possibly TRBD1 on 5 matching bases. Germline V gene data show CDR1 as LNHDA and CDR2 as SQIVND (reference sequence). Trimming pared 8 bases from V and 6 bases from J, leaving 22 bases between. The CDR3 is 16 amino acids. CDR3 residues: CASRHWASLGDEKLFF. The CDR3 nucleotides are TGTGCCAGTCGTCACTGGGCGTCGTTAGGGGATGAAAAACTGTTTTTT.

The chain joins TRBV7-8 to TRBJ2-1; 15 bases map to TRBD2. CDR3 length equals 18 residues. Trimming removed 5 bases from V and 4 bases from J; junction bases left unmatched: 9. Germline V gene data show CDR1 as SGHVS and CDR2 as FQNEAQ. CDR3 bases: TGTGCCAGCAGCGCCCGTGGACTAGCGGGGGGGTTATACAATGAGCAGTTCTTC. Protein: CASSARGLAGGLYNEQFF.

The gene calls are TRBV20-1 and TRBJ1-2; tentatively, D is TRBD1 (5 bases). V lost 6 bases and J 4 bases, leaving 9 bases between the germline ends. The CDR3 is 11 amino acids. From germline, CDR1 is DFQATT and CDR2 SNEGSKA (reference sequence). CDR3 residues: CSAQVPYGYTF. The CDR3 DNA is TGCAGTGCACAGGTCCCCTATGGCTACACCTTC.

The chain uses TRBV7-6 and TRBJ1-3; the match to TRBD1 covers 7 bases. This CDR3 has 15 residues. CDR1 is SGHVS and CDR2 is FNYEAQ in the germline V gene. The V gene end was trimmed by 4 bases and the J gene end by 4 bases; junction bases not matched to a gene: 7. CDR3 amino acids: CASSSGTQGGNTIYF. CDR3 nucleotides: TGTGCCAGCAGCTCCGGTACACAGGGGGGAAACACCATATATTTT.

The chain joins TRBV6-2 or TRBV6-3 to TRBJ1-1; a weak D match, TRBD1 (6 bases). Germline V lookup: CDR1 MNHEY, CDR2 SVGEGT. CDR3 size: 16 residues. The V end lost 5 bases, the J end lost 4 bases, and 20 bases lay between the germline ends. This chain's CDR3 is CASSTLPRGGTTEAFF. CDR3 sequence (DNA): TGTGCCAGCAGTACTCTACCCAGGGGAGGGACCACTGAAGCTTTCTTT.

Turning to this clone: At one of its ends the junction is not consistent with the germline gene, which may arise from a read error. This chain joins TRBV7-7 and TRBJ1-3, with 11 bases aligning to TRBD1. The CDR3 extends over 14 amino acids. Germline V lookup: CDR1 SSHAT, CDR2 FNYEAQ (reference sequence). The CDR3 is CASSLAGQGDTIYF. The CDR3 bases are TGTGCTAGCAGCTTGGCGGGACAGGGGGACACCATATATTTT.

The chain has TRBV18 and TRBJ2-2; 9 nucleotides line up with TRBD2. Germline trimming cut 2 bases from V and 4 bases from J; bases unmatched to any gene: 5. CDR1 is KGHSH, CDR2 LQKENI, per germline. The CDR3 spans 16 residues. CDR3 bases: TGTGCCAGCTCACCAAGCGCGGGGGGGCCCACCGGGGAGCTGTTTTTT. It translates to CASSPSAGGPTGELFF.

The CDR3 here is CASSEALHLGARRTDTQYF. The CDR3 region has the DNA TGTGCCAGCAGTGAAGCGCTGCACTTGGGGGCGAGGCGCACAGATACGCAGTATTTT. The chain recombines TRBV6-1 with TRBJ2-3, with D maybe TRBD1 (6 bases). The germline V and J ends were trimmed by 0 bases and 1 base, with 20 bases remaining between them. The CDR3 is made up of 19 amino acids. Germline V lookup: CDR1 MNHNS, CDR2 SASEGT.

V is TRBV12-5 and J is TRBJ1-1; a weak D match, TRBD1 (6 bases). Trimming took 6 bases from V and 1 from J, leaving 12 bases between them. This CDR3 is built from 14 residues. CDR1 is LGHNT, CDR2 FRNRAP, per germline. The DNA of the CDR3 is TGTGCTAGTGGATCAGGGGCTCCGAACACTGAAGCTTTCTTT. Translation: CASGSGAPNTEAFF.

The chain employs TRBV4-1 and TRBJ2-5; no reliable D call. V was clipped by 1 base and J by 2 bases, with 14 bases between them. Germline V gives CDR1 MGHRA, CDR2 YSYEKL. The CDR3 is made up of 16 amino acids. In DNA, the CDR3 is TGCGCCAGCAGCCAAGGGCAGGAAAGGCTTCAAGAGACCCAGTACTTC. Protein: CASSQGQERLQETQYF.

This sequence joins TRBV5-4 and TRBJ2-7, with D perhaps matching TRBD2 (7 bases). Trimming shortened V by 6 bases and J by 4 bases, and 17 bases separated the two germline ends. There are 14 residues in the CDR3. Germline V gene data show CDR1 as SGHNT and CDR2 as YYREEE (reference sequence). CDR3 protein: CASTLMGGLYEQYF. The CDR3 nucleotides are TGTGCCAGCACCCTCATGGGGGGGCTATACGAGCAGTACTTC. The whole variable domain, filled in from reference TRBV5-4 and TRBJ2-7, reads ETGVTQSPTHLIKTRGQQVTLRCSSQSGHNTVSWYQQALGQGPQFIFQYYREEENGRGNFPPRFSGLQFPNYSSELNVNALELDDSALYLCASTLMGGLYEQYFGPGTRLTVT.

In its sample, this clone was seen a few times. Other DNA variants within this sample encode the same CDR3. This chain joins TRBV25-1 and TRBJ1-1; 8 nucleotides agree with TRBD1. The CDR3 has 13 amino acids. The V gene end was trimmed by 4 bases and the J gene end by 3 bases; junction bases not matched to a gene: 1. CDR1 MGHDK and CDR2 SYGVNS come from the germline V gene. The CDR3 protein is CASSGGQDTEAFF. DNA of the CDR3: TGTGCCAGCAGTGGGGGACAGGACACTGAAGCTTTCTTT.

This chain's CDR3 is CASGTGETGELFF. In nucleotides, the CDR3 is TGTGCCAGTGGGACAGGGGAAACCGGGGAGCTGTTTTTT. The chain carries TRBV19 and TRBJ2-2, with 10 bases that match TRBD1. This CDR3 is 13 amino acids long. Germline CDR1 and CDR2: LNHDA and SQIVND (reference sequence). J lost 5 bases, V lost 8 bases, and 2 bases had no gene match.

This chain connects TRBV5-1 to TRBJ1-6, with a possible D match to TRBD1 (5 bases). The germline V gene has CDR1 SGHRS and CDR2 YFSETQ. V was pared by 2 bases and J by 5 bases, with 11 bases between. The CDR3 has 15 amino acids. For the CDR3, the DNA is TGCGCCAGCAGCTTCGGTGGGGGGAATAATTCACCCCTCCACTTT. Its protein is CASSFGGGNNSPLHF.

This chain connects TRBV6-1 to TRBJ1-2; D gene uncertain. Looked up from germline, CDR1 is MNHNS and CDR2 is SASEGT. V lost 0 bases to trimming and J lost 5 bases, with 13 bases between them. The length of the CDR3 is 15 residues. The CDR3 spells CASSEAIGRAYGYTF. The CDR3 DNA reads TGTGCCAGCAGTGAAGCCATAGGGAGAGCTTATGGCTACACCTTC.

V is TRBV9 and J is TRBJ2-1, with 9 positions matching TRBD1. The CDR3 totals 13 residues. Trimming at V came to 7 bases and at J to 8 bases, leaving 7 bases not matched to a gene. CDR1 and CDR2 (germline): SGDLS, YYNGEE. This CDR3 reads CASGGTGKDEQFF. CDR3 in DNA: TGTGCCAGCGGAGGGACAGGGAAGGATGAGCAGTTCTTC.

V gene TRBV12-5 combines with J gene TRBJ1-4; no reliable D call. CDR1 and CDR2 (germline): LGHNT, FRNRAP. V was cut by 1 base and J by 4 bases, with 13 bases left in between. This CDR3 contains 16 residues. Here the CDR3 DNA reads TGTGCTAGTGGTTTGGAGGTCTGGGCGAATAATGAAAAACTGTTTTTT. It specifies CASGLEVWANNEKLFF.

V is TRBV3-1 (or the pseudogene TRBV3-2) and J is TRBJ2-1; 8 bases agree with TRBD2. In germline, CDR1 is LGHDT, CDR2 YNNKEL (reference sequence). The CDR3 is 16 amino acids. Trimming took 0 bases from V and 9 from J; bases not matched to a gene: 10. The CDR3: CASSQEIRGGRREQFF. The DNA of the CDR3 is TGTGCCAGCAGCCAAGAAATCCGGGGGGGTCGTCGTGAGCAGTTCTTC.

The chain employs TRBV27 and TRBJ2-1, with 10 bases that match TRBD1. Per the germline V gene, CDR1 is MNHEY and CDR2 is SMNVEV (reference sequence). V was pared by 6 bases and J by 5 bases, with 7 bases of the junction left unmatched. This CDR3 has 15 amino acids. The CDR3 spells CASSLGTGVNNEQFF. In DNA, the CDR3 is TGTGCCAGCAGCCTTGGGACAGGGGTGAACAATGAGCAGTTCTTC.